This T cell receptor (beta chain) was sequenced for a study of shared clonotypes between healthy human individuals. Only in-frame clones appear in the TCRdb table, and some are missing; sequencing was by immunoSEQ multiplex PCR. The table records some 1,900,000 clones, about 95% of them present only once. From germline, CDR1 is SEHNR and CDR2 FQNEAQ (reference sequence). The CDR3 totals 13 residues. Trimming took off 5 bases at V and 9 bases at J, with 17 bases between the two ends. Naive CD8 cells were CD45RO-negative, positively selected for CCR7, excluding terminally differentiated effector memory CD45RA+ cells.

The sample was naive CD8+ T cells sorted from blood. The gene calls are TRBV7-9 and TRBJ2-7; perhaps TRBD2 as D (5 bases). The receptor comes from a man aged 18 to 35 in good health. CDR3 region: CASSPALEGSQYF. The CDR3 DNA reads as TGTGCCAGCAGCCCAGCCCTAGAGGGATCGCAGTACTTC. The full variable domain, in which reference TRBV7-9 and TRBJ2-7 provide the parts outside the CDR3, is DTGVSQNPRHKITKRGQNVTFRCDPISEHNRLYWYRQTLGQGPEFLTYFQNEAQLEKSRLLSDRFSAERPKGSFSTLEIQRTEQGDSAMYLCASSPALEGSQYFGPGTRLTVT.